These 32 T cell receptor beta chains came from one sample sequenced in a study of blood T cell repertoires in COVID-19. TCRdb keeps only in-frame clones here, not all; method: immunoSEQ multiplex PCR. The sample records about 350,000 clones, roughly 87% being singletons. Sequencing was carried out using PBMCs or T cells enriched from blood (not recorded which). These receptors originate from a woman in her twenties or thirties who had recovered from COVID-19.

The chain links TRBV5-1 to TRBJ1-2; a possible D gene is TRBD1 (5 bases). The CDR3 has 17 residues. Germline CDR1 and CDR2: SGHRS and YFSETQ. V was shortened by 2 bases and J by 0 bases, with 17 bases between the two germline ends. Written as DNA, the CDR3 is TGCGCCAGCAGCTTAGGGCCTCAGATCAGGGCTAACTATGGCTACACCTTC. As protein: CASSLGPQIRANYGYTF.

V gene TRBV11-3 combines with J gene TRBJ2-7; TRBD1 is a possible D gene (6 bases). V was clipped by 3 bases and J by 0 bases, with 12 bases between them. Germline values: CDR1 SGHNT, CDR2 YENEEA. The CDR3 contains 15 residues. The CDR3 DNA follows: TGTGCCAGCAGCTTGGCTACAGGGACCTCCTACGAGCAGTACTTC. Encoded protein: CASSLATGTSYEQYF.

The chain recombines TRBV28 with TRBJ2-1; tentatively, D is TRBD1 (6 bases). Germline values: CDR1 MDHEN, CDR2 SYDVKM. V lost 7 bases, J lost 4 bases, and 20 bases lay in between. The CDR3 consists of 16 residues. The CDR3 here is CASTLPGATTYNEQFF. The DNA of the CDR3 is TGTGCCAGCACCTTGCCAGGGGCTACCACTTACAATGAGCAGTTCTTC.

The chain joins TRBV19 to TRBJ1-4; the match to TRBD1 covers 7 bases. There are 15 residues in the CDR3. V trimming: 6 bases; J trimming: 4 bases; junction bases outside the gene matches: 8. From germline, CDR1 is LNHDA and CDR2 SQIVND (reference sequence). CDR3 residues: CASSPGTALNEKLFF. The CDR3 bases are TGTGCCAGTAGCCCCGGGACAGCCCTTAATGAAAAACTGTTTTTT.

This clone was observed a single time. The chain combines TRBV5-3 with TRBJ2-7, with D possibly TRBD2 on 6 matching bases. TRBV5-3 is treated as an ORF (open reading frame) with a function not yet certain. The CDR3 contains 15 residues. Trimming removed 10 bases from V and 2 bases from J, with 22 bases in between. The CDR3 here is CAEYRRGSTTYEQYF. CDR3 nucleotide sequence: TGTGCCGAATACCGGCGGGGATCAACAACCTACGAGCAGTACTTC.

This chain uses TRBV7-2 with TRBJ2-2; the match to TRBD2 covers 8 bases. CDR3 length: 17 residues. J lost 0 bases, V lost 4 bases, and 7 bases had no gene match. Germline assignment: CDR1 SGHTA and CDR2 FQGNSA. The CDR3 spells CASSSFRGLANTGELFF. CDR3 bases: TGTGCCAGCAGCTCCTTCCGGGGACTAGCGAACACCGGGGAGCTGTTTTTT.

The chain is built from TRBV5-5 and TRBJ2-5; no clear D. Germline CDR1 reads SGHKS; CDR2 reads YYEKEE (reference sequence). The CDR3 contains 13 residues. V lost 0 bases to trimming and J lost 4 bases, with 7 bases between them. CDR3 amino acids: CASSLGLLETQYF. The CDR3, as DNA: TGTGCCAGCAGCTTGGGGCTCCTAGAGACCCAGTACTTC.

This chain uses TRBV7-2 with TRBJ1-6, with D perhaps TRBD1 (5 bases). The germline V and J ends were trimmed by 1 base and 8 bases, with 12 bases remaining between them. The CDR3 has 15 amino acids. Germline-derived CDR1 and CDR2 are SGHTA and FQGNSA. The CDR3 protein is CASSLGQSLDSPLHF. The CDR3 nucleotides are TGTGCCAGCAGCTTAGGACAGTCTTTAGATTCACCCCTCCACTTT.

The genes are TRBV7-9 and TRBJ2-3, with 12 bases that match TRBD2. The V and J ends lost 4 bases and 5 bases, in that order; junction bases with no gene match: 7. Germline assignment: CDR1 SEHNR and CDR2 FQNEAQ (reference sequence). This CDR3 spans 16 amino acids. Here the CDR3 reads CASSSELAGGLDTQYF. The CDR3 DNA follows: TGTGCCAGCAGCTCGGAGCTAGCGGGGGGGCTAGATACGCAGTATTTT.

The chain combines TRBV2 with TRBJ2-1; 7 bases are shared with TRBD1. The CDR3 spans 16 residues. The junction had 15 bases not matched to a gene; V was cut back by 1 base and J by 12 bases. Germline V gene data show CDR1 as SNHLY and CDR2 as FYNNEI. The CDR3 protein is CASSEVGTVKGSGQFF. CDR3 bases: TGTGCCAGCAGTGAAGTGGGGACAGTTAAAGGGTCGGGGCAGTTCTTC.

The CDR3 reads CASSQGTGGSPTGTQYF. CDR3 sequence (DNA): TGCGCCAGCAGCCAAGGTACGGGAGGTAGCCCCACTGGGACCCAGTACTTC. The genes are TRBV4-1 and TRBJ2-5, with 7 nucleotides matching TRBD2. J gave up 7 bases and V 1 base, and 15 bases lay outside the gene matches. The CDR3 runs 17 residues. Germline values: CDR1 MGHRA, CDR2 YSYEKL.

The V call is TRBV3-1 (or the pseudogene TRBV3-2), the J call TRBJ2-2; 8 bases match TRBD1. Unmatched junction bases numbered 6, after V lost 4 bases and J lost 8 bases. Germline V CDR1 and CDR2: LGHDT, YNNKEL (reference sequence). The CDR3 totals 14 residues. CDR3 nucleotides: TGTGCCAGCAGCCCGATACAGGGGGTTGGGGAGCTGTTTTTT. Translating it yields CASSPIQGVGELFF.

This clone was picked up one time. V and J are TRBV6-2 or TRBV6-3 and TRBJ2-5, with 9 bases lining up with TRBD1. The CDR3 length is 15 residues. The germline gives CDR1 MNHEY, CDR2 SVGEGT. V gave up 4 bases and J gave up 4 bases; unmatched junction bases: 7. CDR3 coding DNA: TGTGCCAGCAGTTTGGGACAGGGAGGATCAGAGACCCAGTACTTC. Translated, it gives CASSLGQGGSETQYF.

In its sample, this clone was seen once. The chain links TRBV27 to TRBJ1-4, with 7 positions matching TRBD1. This CDR3 is 15 amino acids long. Looked up from germline, CDR1 is MNHEY and CDR2 is SMNVEV (reference sequence). Trimming cost V 0 bases and J 5 bases; bases outside gene matches: 3. CDR3: CASSLSGGQNEKLFF. Here the CDR3 DNA reads TGTGCCAGCAGTTTATCAGGGGGACAGAATGAAAAACTGTTTTTT.

The rearrangement joins TRBV18 to TRBJ1-1, with D unresolved. The CDR3 totals 15 residues. Per the germline V gene, CDR1 is KGHSH and CDR2 is LQKENI. Trimming took 5 bases from V and 5 from J, leaving 18 bases between them. CDR3 DNA sequence: TGTGCCAGCTCAACGGTCCAGGCGGCGGGGACTGAAGCTTTCTTT. It specifies CASSTVQAAGTEAFF.

The table lists this clone with a count of one. The chain joins TRBV6-1 to TRBJ1-5; the D is unclear. V lost 0 bases to trimming and J lost 4 bases, with 7 bases between them. CDR1 MNHNS and CDR2 SASEGT come from the germline V gene. The CDR3 sequence is 14 residues long. The CDR3 sequence: CASSEARGNQPQHF. CDR3 nucleotides: TGTGCCAGCAGTGAAGCAAGAGGGAATCAGCCCCAGCATTTT.

The chain carries TRBV19 and TRBJ1-2; weak D call: TRBD1 (6 bases). The germline CDR1 and CDR2 sequences are LNHDA and SQIVND (reference sequence). V gave up 8 bases and J gave up 7 bases, with 14 bases separating them. This CDR3 has 12 residues. The CDR3 coding sequence is TGTGCCAGTGCGGTGGCCAGGGGTGGCTACACCTTC. This codes for CASAVARGGYTF.

This chain connects TRBV10-3 to TRBJ1-2; TRBD1 matches at 8 bases. This CDR3 contains 15 residues. Unmatched junction bases numbered 6, after V lost 2 bases and J lost 4 bases. The V gene's germline CDR1 is ENHRY and CDR2 SYGVKD. CDR3 bases: TGTGCCATCAGTGAGCAGGCAGGGGGCTTCTATGGCTACACCTTC. Translated, it gives CAISEQAGGFYGYTF.

The gene calls are TRBV7-9 and TRBJ2-7, with D tentatively TRBD1 (5 bases). This CDR3 has 14 amino acids. Germline V gene lookup returns CDR1 SEHNR and CDR2 FQNEAQ (reference sequence). The V end lost 0 bases, the J end lost 2 bases, and 8 bases lay between the germline ends. DNA for the CDR3: TGTGCCAGCAGCTTAGCAGACAGTCCCTACGAGCAGTACTTC. Protein: CASSLADSPYEQYF.

The chain joins TRBV7-8 to TRBJ1-3; D gene uncertain. Germline CDR1 reads SGHVS; CDR2 reads FQNEAQ. The CDR3 is 16 residues long. Trimming took off 0 bases at V and 0 bases at J, with 9 bases between the two ends. This CDR3 is CASSLASQYSGNTIYF. CDR3 nucleotides: TGTGCCAGCAGCTTAGCGTCACAGTACTCTGGAAACACCATATATTTT.

The chain uses TRBV27 and TRBJ2-1; 9 bases match TRBD2. Germline CDR1 and CDR2: MNHEY and SMNVEV (reference sequence). There are 15 residues in the CDR3. V shed 3 bases and J 3 bases; nucleotides not matched to a gene: 3. The chain's CDR3 is CASSLGRGGYNEQFF. Written as DNA, the CDR3 is TGTGCCAGCAGTTTGGGGCGGGGGGGCTACAATGAGCAGTTCTTC.

The J gene is TRBJ2-5, the V gene TRBV12-3 or TRBV12-4; TRBD1 might be the D (6 bases). CDR3 length: 13 amino acids. V was shortened by 9 bases and J by 2 bases, with 13 bases between the two germline ends. CDR3 sequence: CASSGTTQETQYF. CDR3 sequence (DNA): TGTGCCAGTTCCGGGACAACACAAGAGACCCAGTACTTC.

The V gene is TRBV14, the J gene TRBJ2-7; possible D gene TRBD2, 6 bases. The CDR3 runs to 15 residues. Trimming left V 1 base short and J 5 bases short, with 15 bases between. CDR1 is SGHDN and CDR2 is FVKESK in the germline V gene. The CDR3 spells CASSQGTNSAHEQYF. The CDR3 nucleotides are TGTGCCAGCAGCCAAGGGACTAACAGCGCCCACGAGCAGTACTTC.

The chain combines TRBV7-2 with TRBJ1-1, with TRBD1 matching 8 bases. Germline V gives CDR1 SGHTA, CDR2 FQGNSA. V shed 4 bases and J 10 bases; nucleotides not matched to a gene: 11. This CDR3 has 14 amino acids. The CDR3 region has the DNA TGTGCCAGCAGCTCGCGTACGCAGGGGGCGGTAGCTTTCTTT. Translating gives CASSSRTQGAVAFF.

This chain links TRBV28 with TRBJ2-1, with 8 bases aligning to TRBD2. The junction had 9 bases not matched to a gene; V was cut back by 1 base and J by 10 bases. This CDR3 is built from 15 residues. Germline lookup yields CDR1 MDHEN and CDR2 SYDVKM. The CDR3: CASSLLAGTSREQFF. CDR3 DNA: TGTGCCAGCAGTTTATTAGCGGGGACGTCACGGGAGCAGTTCTTC.

This clone was observed a single time. For the CDR3, the DNA is TGCGCCAGCAGCTTGGGCGGGAGCCGATCCTATGGCTACACCTTC. Translation gives CASSLGGSRSYGYTF. This sequence joins TRBV5-1 and TRBJ1-2; D ambiguous. The CDR3 extends over 15 amino acids. Germline V CDR1 and CDR2: SGHRS, YFSETQ. Between the trimmed V and J ends, which lost 0 bases and 4 bases, there was a span of 13 bases. Looking up the rest from reference TRBV5-1 and TRBJ1-2 gives the full variable domain: KAGVTQTPRYLIKTRGQQVTLSCSPISGHRSVSWYQQTPGQGLQFLFEYFSETQRNKGNFPGRFSGRQFSNSRSEMNVSTLELGDSALYLCASSLGGSRSYGYTFGSGTRLTVV.

This clone appeared once. The chain joins TRBV12-3 or TRBV12-4 to TRBJ1-6; D call uncertain. V dropped 8 bases and J dropped 8 bases, with 13 bases sitting between them. The CDR3 contains 13 residues. The CDR3 DNA is TGTGCCAGCGGCCAGCGCATACATTCACCCCTCCACTTT. Amino acids: CASGQRIHSPLHF.

This clone was detected a few times. V and J are TRBV12-5 and TRBJ2-7, with D hard to call. The CDR3 contains 16 residues. With 0 bases removed from V and 0 bases from J, the gap between germline ends came to 12 bases. Per the germline V gene, CDR1 is LGHNT and CDR2 is FRNRAP. For the CDR3, the DNA is TGTGCTAGTGGTTTGGTAGTCGGCGGCAGCTCCTACGAGCAGTACTTC. It encodes CASGLVVGGSSYEQYF.

The V call is TRBV3-1 (or the pseudogene TRBV3-2), the J call TRBJ1-3, with 7 bases lining up with TRBD1. The V and J ends lost 4 bases and 3 bases, in that order; junction bases with no gene match: 3. The CDR3 extends over 14 amino acids. The germline V gene has CDR1 LGHDT and CDR2 YNNKEL (reference sequence). CDR3 residues: CASSPRDSGNTIYF. Here the CDR3 DNA reads TGTGCCAGCAGCCCCCGGGACAGTGGAAACACCATATATTTT.

The chain joins TRBV2 to TRBJ1-1; 7 bases match TRBD1. CDR1 is SNHLY, CDR2 FYNNEI, per germline. The CDR3 is 12 residues long. The V segment lost 7 bases and the J segment 4 bases; nucleotides outside the gene matches: 3. DNA of the CDR3: TGTGCCAGCACGTCAGGGGGCACTGAAGCTTTCTTT. This translates into CASTSGGTEAFF.

The chain is built from TRBV10-1 and TRBJ2-7, with 9 bases aligning to TRBD1. CDR3 length: 14 amino acids. Germline assignment: CDR1 WNHNN and CDR2 SYGVQD (reference sequence). V shed 3 bases, J shed 4 bases, and the junction held 4 bases outside the gene matches. The CDR3 DNA is TGCGCCAGCAGTGATTACAGGGGGCTATACGAGCAGTACTTC. This sequence encodes CASSDYRGLYEQYF.

This clone was recorded once. The chain is built from TRBV5-5 and TRBJ2-3, with 12 bases lining up with TRBD2. The length of the CDR3 is 15 residues. The junction had 9 bases not matched to a gene; V was cut back by 7 bases and J by 6 bases. Germline CDR1 SGHKS, CDR2 YYEKEE (reference sequence). For the CDR3, the DNA is TGTGCCAGCGGTCTAGCGGGGGGGCCCTGGGATACGCAGTATTTT. Its protein product is CASGLAGGPWDTQYF.